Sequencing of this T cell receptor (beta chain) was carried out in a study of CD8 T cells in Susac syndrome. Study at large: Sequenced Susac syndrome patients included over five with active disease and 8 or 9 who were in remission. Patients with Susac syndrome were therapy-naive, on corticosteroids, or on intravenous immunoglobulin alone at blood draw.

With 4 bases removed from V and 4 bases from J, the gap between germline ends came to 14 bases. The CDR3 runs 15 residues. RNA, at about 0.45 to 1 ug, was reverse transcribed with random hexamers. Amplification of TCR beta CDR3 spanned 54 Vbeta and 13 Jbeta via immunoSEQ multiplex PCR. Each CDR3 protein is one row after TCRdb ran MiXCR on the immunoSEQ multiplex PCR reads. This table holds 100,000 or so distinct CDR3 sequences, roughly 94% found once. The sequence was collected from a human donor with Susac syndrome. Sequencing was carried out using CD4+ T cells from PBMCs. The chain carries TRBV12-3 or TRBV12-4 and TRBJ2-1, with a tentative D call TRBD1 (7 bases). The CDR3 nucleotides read TGTGCCAGCAGTTCACAGGGGAGGAGGTACAATGAGCAGTTCTTC. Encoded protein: CASSSQGRRYNEQFF.